The 23 T cell receptor beta chains reported below all come from one sample, sequenced in a study of blood T cell repertoires in COVID-19. Using immunoSEQ multiplex PCR, the repertoire was profiled, and TCRdb retains in-frame clones only, with some absent. The profile covers over 200,000 clones, with roughly 84% appearing a single time and 2% to 2.5% taken by the ten largest. Sequenced input: peripheral blood. Receptors were obtained from a man aged 35 to 55 who had recovered from COVID-19.

This clone was detected only once. The chain combines TRBV5-4 with TRBJ1-2; 12 bases map to TRBD1. The trim removed 3 bases at V and 4 bases at J, leaving 4 bases unmatched. Germline-derived CDR1 and CDR2 are SGHNT and YYREEE (reference sequence). CDR3 length equals 15 residues. The CDR3 spells CASSWPGQGAYGYTF. For the CDR3, the DNA is TGTGCCAGCAGCTGGCCGGGACAGGGGGCCTATGGCTACACCTTC. The full variable domain, in which reference TRBV5-4 and TRBJ1-2 provide the parts outside the CDR3, is ETGVTQSPTHLIKTRGQQVTLRCSSQSGHNTVSWYQQALGQGPQFIFQYYREEENGRGNFPPRFSGLQFPNYSSELNVNALELDDSALYLCASSWPGQGAYGYTFGSGTRLTVV.

The chain combines TRBV6-6 with TRBJ2-1; no firm D call. Trimming pared 2 bases from V and 5 bases from J, leaving 10 bases between. This CDR3 comprises 14 residues. Germline V gene sequence: CDR1 MNHNY, CDR2 SVGAGI (reference sequence). CDR3 in DNA: TGTGCCAGCAGTTACGCGGAGAAAAACAATGAGCAGTTCTTC. Translated: CASSYAEKNNEQFF.

The rearrangement uses TRBV15 and TRBJ2-7; perhaps TRBD1 as D (5 bases). The V and J ends lost 4 bases and 6 bases respectively, with 10 bases between them. CDR3 size: 12 residues. CDR1 and CDR2 from the germline V gene are LNHNV and YYDKDF (reference sequence). The CDR3 DNA sequence: TGTGCCACCAGCAATCAGGGTTTCGAGCAGTACTTC. Translated, it gives CATSNQGFEQYF.

The CDR3 sequence: CASSPTSGGRNEQFF. CDR3 sequence (DNA): TGTGCCAGCAGCCCAACATCGGGGGGGCGGAATGAGCAGTTCTTC. This rearrangement joins TRBV9 to TRBJ2-1; TRBD2 agrees at 8 bases. The CDR3 has 15 residues. Germline lookup yields CDR1 SGDLS and CDR2 YYNGEE. V was clipped by 4 bases and J by 7 bases; unmatched bases: 10.

The chain is built from TRBV18 and TRBJ2-7, with 7 bases lining up with TRBD1. The CDR3 length is 15 residues. From germline, CDR1 is KGHSH and CDR2 LQKENI. V shed 3 bases and J 6 bases; nucleotides not matched to a gene: 11. The CDR3 nucleotides read TGTGCCAGCTCACCGAAACCGACAGGGACCGGCGAGCAGTACTTC. It is translated as CASSPKPTGTGEQYF.

This chain links TRBV5-6 with TRBJ2-3, with 11 bases lining up with TRBD2. V lost 3 bases, J lost 7 bases, and 4 bases stayed unmatched. CDR3 length equals 14 residues. Germline V gene sequence: CDR1 SGHDT, CDR2 YYEEEE. The CDR3 nucleotides read TGTGCCAGCAGCTCCCAGACTAGCGGGAATACGCAGTATTTT. Amino acid sequence: CASSSQTSGNTQYF.

The chain carries TRBV7-8 and TRBJ1-2; 11 bases are shared with TRBD1. V lost 3 bases to trimming and J lost 3 bases; unmatched junction nucleotides: 6. Germline assignment: CDR1 SGHVS and CDR2 FQNEAQ. CDR3 length: 16 amino acids. In DNA, the CDR3 is TGTGCCAGCAGCTTGTACCGGGACAGGGGGTACTATGGCTACACCTTC. It is translated as CASSLYRDRGYYGYTF.

This chain uses TRBV3-1 (or the pseudogene TRBV3-2) with TRBJ1-6; D not certain. This CDR3 spans 15 amino acids. Trimming took 0 bases from V and 4 from J, leaving 7 bases between them. Germline V gene lookup returns CDR1 LGHDT and CDR2 YNNKEL (reference sequence). The CDR3 coding sequence is TGTGCCAGCAGCCAAGAAGGGAGGTATAATTCACCCCTCCACTTT. The encoded protein is CASSQEGRYNSPLHF.

The chain carries TRBV2 and TRBJ1-1; D unclear. Germline CDR1 and CDR2: SNHLY and FYNNEI. V was shortened by 4 bases and J by 5 bases, with 8 bases between the two germline ends. The CDR3 consists of 12 residues. The CDR3 sequence: CASSGAGTEAFF. The CDR3 DNA reads TGTGCCAGCAGTGGTGCAGGAACTGAAGCTTTCTTT.

This clone was detected many times. The gene calls are TRBV19 and TRBJ2-4, with TRBD1 identical over 8 bases. The CDR3 contains 16 residues. Germline assignment: CDR1 LNHDA and CDR2 SQIVND (reference sequence). J gave up 9 bases and V 1 base, and 11 bases lay outside the gene matches. Written as DNA, the CDR3 is TGTGCCAGTAGTATAGGTTTCGACAGGGGCGCGAGCATTCAGTACTTC. Its protein is CASSIGFDRGASIQYF.

The chain has TRBV7-8 and TRBJ2-5; 9 bases align to TRBD1. CDR1 is SGHVS and CDR2 is FQNEAQ in the germline V gene. Trimming removed 4 bases from V and 5 bases from J; junction bases left unmatched: 8. CDR3 length: 15 residues. CDR3 coding DNA: TGTGCCAGCAGCTCGACCACAGGGGGCTGGGAGACCCAGTACTTC. This encodes CASSSTTGGWETQYF.

This chain links TRBV7-2 with TRBJ1-2; TRBD1 is a possible D gene (6 bases). The CDR3 contains 13 residues. Germline CDR1 is SGHTA and CDR2 is FQGNSA. This CDR3 is CAIKRTENYGYTF. For the CDR3, the DNA is TGTGCTATAAAGAGGACAGAAAACTATGGCTACACCTTC.

This chain links TRBV18 with TRBJ2-7, with D perhaps TRBD1 (8 bases). The V gene's germline CDR1 is KGHSH and CDR2 LQKENI. The CDR3 runs to 19 residues. The V and J ends lost 3 bases and 1 base respectively, with 25 bases between them. The CDR3 DNA follows: TGTGCCAGCTCACCCCGCGGCCAGGGGGCCAGCGGGATTTCCTACGAGCAGTACTTC. Translated: CASSPRGQGASGISYEQYF.

J is TRBJ2-1 and V is TRBV30, with D perhaps TRBD2 (7 bases). CDR3 length: 17 residues. In germline, CDR1 is GTSNPN, CDR2 SVGIG (reference sequence). Trimming left V 1 base short and J 8 bases short, with 24 bases between. The CDR3 sequence: CAWSGPSGGGAGDEQFF. CDR3 in DNA: TGTGCCTGGAGTGGTCCCTCTGGGGGGGGCGCTGGGGATGAGCAGTTCTTC.

This clone was seen once. The chain is built from TRBV2 and TRBJ2-7; 8 nucleotides match TRBD2. Trimming cost V 7 bases and J 1 base; bases outside gene matches: 6. This CDR3 has 14 amino acids. Looked up from germline, CDR1 is SNHLY and CDR2 is FYNNEI. The CDR3 reads CASNQRGTSYEQYF. The CDR3 nucleotides read TGTGCCAGCAATCAGCGGGGGACTTCCTACGAGCAGTACTTC.

The V gene is TRBV7-9, the J gene TRBJ2-7, with TRBD1 identical over 11 bases. The V gene's germline CDR1 is SEHNR and CDR2 FQNEAQ (reference sequence). The ends lost 4 bases at V and 4 bases at J; junction bases unmatched: 6. The CDR3 runs to 15 residues. DNA for the CDR3: TGTGCCAGCAGCTCCGGACAGGGGGCTGTATACGAGCAGTACTTC. Translated, it gives CASSSGQGAVYEQYF.

The rearrangement joins TRBV28 to TRBJ1-2; 7 nucleotides match TRBD1. Trimming removed 2 bases from V and 6 bases from J; junction bases left unmatched: 0. The CDR3 sequence is 12 residues long. Germline-derived CDR1 and CDR2 are MDHEN and SYDVKM. CDR3 region: CASSLTGDGYTF. CDR3 in DNA: TGTGCCAGCAGTTTAACAGGGGATGGCTACACCTTC.

This clone showed up just a few times. The CDR3 loop reads CASSTLPARRRLQGNQPQHF. CDR3 DNA: TGTGCCAGTAGTACCCTGCCGGCCCGGCGCAGGCTGCAAGGCAATCAGCCCCAGCATTTT. The chain carries TRBV19 and TRBJ1-5, with unresolved D. Germline V gene lookup returns CDR1 LNHDA and CDR2 SQIVND (reference sequence). The V end was cut by 4 bases, the J end by 2 bases, with 27 bases between. This CDR3 spans 20 amino acids.

This clone has a handful of counts. The rearrangement joins TRBV2 to TRBJ1-5; D is uncertain. The CDR3 contains 12 residues. V was pared by 4 bases and J by 4 bases, with 5 bases between. Germline loops: CDR1 SNHLY, CDR2 FYNNEI. CDR3: CASSGANQPQHF. CDR3 in DNA: TGTGCCAGCAGTGGGGCTAATCAGCCCCAGCATTTT.

The V gene is TRBV29-1, the J gene TRBJ2-1, with 8 bases lining up with TRBD2. The CDR3 contains 14 residues. Germline V lookup: CDR1 SQVTM, CDR2 ANQGSEA. The V segment lost 7 bases and the J segment 9 bases; nucleotides outside the gene matches: 14. DNA of the CDR3: TGCAGCGGACTGGGCGCCGGGGGGGCCATTGAGCAGTTCTTC. It codes for CSGLGAGGAIEQFF.

The DNA for the CDR3 is TGTGCCTGGAGTGTAATTTCCTTTTCCGAGCAGTACTTC. Residues: CAWSVISFSEQYF. The chain couples TRBV30 to TRBJ2-7; D is undetermined. The V gene lost 0 bases and the J gene lost 6 bases, with 12 bases spanning the gap. CDR3 length: 13 residues. Germline CDR1 GTSNPN, CDR2 SVGIG (reference sequence).

This rearrangement joins TRBV7-8 to TRBJ1-1; D is uncertain. Germline values: CDR1 SGHVS, CDR2 FQNEAQ. V lost 2 bases and J lost 2, with 15 bases in between. This CDR3 region has 16 residues. CDR3 coding DNA: TGTGCCAGCAGCTTATGGGATAGTGGGAGTAACACTGAAGCTTTCTTT. The encoded protein is CASSLWDSGSNTEAFF. Based on the CDR3 plus reference TRBV7-8 and TRBJ1-1, the full variable domain is GAGVSQSPRYKVAKRGQDVALRCDPISGHVSLFWYQQALGQGPEFLTYFQNEAQLDKSGLPSDRFFAERPEGSVSTLKIQRTQQEDSAVYLCASSLWDSGSNTEAFFGQGTRLTVV.

V gene TRBV18 combines with J gene TRBJ1-3, with TRBD1 matching 7 bases. Trimming removed 3 bases from V and 4 bases from J; junction bases left unmatched: 9. Germline V gene data show CDR1 as KGHSH and CDR2 as LQKENI. The CDR3 runs 16 residues. CDR3 protein: CASSPSRQGSGNTIYF. CDR3 nucleotides: TGTGCCAGCTCACCCTCGAGACAGGGCTCGGGAAACACCATATATTTT.